The table lists the clone carrying this T cell receptor (beta chain) with many counts. The data were taken from a study of T cell repertoires in cytomegalovirus infection. TCRdb processed the reads anew with MiXCR; each CDR3 protein has one entry. The table records some 450,000 distinct CDR3 sequences, roughly a third of them present only once. V lost 5 bases, J lost 5 bases, and 15 bases lay in between. This CDR3 is 14 amino acids long. Germline V CDR1 and CDR2: SGHTA, FQGNSA. This sequence was found in a human donor in good health (CMV status not recorded). Some clones in this sample may be carry-over from other donors' samples. This chain uses TRBV7-2 with TRBJ2-5; perhaps TRBD2 as D (6 bases). Sequenced sample: PBMCs. The CDR3 DNA reads as TGTGCCAGCAGCATTAGCGGAGCCAAGGAGACCCAGTACTTC. Translating it yields CASSISGAKETQYF.